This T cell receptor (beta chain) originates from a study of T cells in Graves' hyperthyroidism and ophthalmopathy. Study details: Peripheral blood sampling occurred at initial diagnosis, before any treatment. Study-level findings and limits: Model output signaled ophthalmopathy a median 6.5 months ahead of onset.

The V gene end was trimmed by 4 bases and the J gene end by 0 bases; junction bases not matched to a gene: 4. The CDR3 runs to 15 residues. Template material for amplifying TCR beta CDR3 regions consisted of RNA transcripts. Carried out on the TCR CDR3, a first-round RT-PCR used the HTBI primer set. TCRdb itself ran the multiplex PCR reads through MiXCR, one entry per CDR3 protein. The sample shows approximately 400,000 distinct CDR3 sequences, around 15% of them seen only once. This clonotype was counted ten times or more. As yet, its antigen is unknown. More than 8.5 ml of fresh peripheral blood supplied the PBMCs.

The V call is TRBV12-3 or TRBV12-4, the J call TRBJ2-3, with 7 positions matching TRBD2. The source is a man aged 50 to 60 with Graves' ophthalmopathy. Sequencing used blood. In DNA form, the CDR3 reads TGTGCCAGCAGTTCAACTAGCGAAAGCACAGATACGCAGTATTTT. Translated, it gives CASSSTSESTDTQYF.